This entry concerns a single TCR beta chain. Its antigen is not yet known. Base-call qualities are not available, and no considerably larger clone is one nucleotide away. This sample was included in a study of technical replicates of blood from four donors (TCRdb year 2017). The library came from the immunoSEQ multiplex PCR assay. This immuneACCESS table, as held by TCRdb, lists in-frame sequences with V and J called but not all clones. Of the missing ones, under half trace to an unresolved V gene in checked studies; the others have no known cause. Present in this sample are under 20,000 clones, roughly 83% of which were seen just once. The ten most abundant clones make up 9.5% to 15% of the sample. The CDR3 holds 12 amino acids from the cysteine to the phenylalanine. Kept here is only the CDR3 DNA, which spans 36 bases and is read in frame from base 1. CDR1 and CDR2, looked up from the germline V gene, are SNHLY and FYNNEI. Trimming leaves V shorter by 4 bases and J shorter by 6 bases, with the junction holding 3 bases beyond the gene matches.

Input material: PBMCs. The sequence joins TRBV2 to TRBJ2-7, and TRBD2 aligns with 7 junction nucleotides. The sequence came from a human donor in good health. CDR3 reads: CASSVGGSEQYF. DNA sequence: TGTGCCAGCAGTGTGGGAGGGAGCGAGCAGTACTTC.